This T cell receptor (beta chain) was documented in a study of cytomegalovirus exposure and HLA in healthy donors. Study details: One earlier analysis, a look at approximately 190 million T cells, found roughly 120 million unique TCR beta sequences.

PCR primers comprised 60 Vbeta and 13 Jbeta primers. Profiling relied on immunoSEQ multiplex PCR, and the TCRdb table lists in-frame clones only, not all of them. This table has hundreds of thousands of clones, about four fifths appearing once. CDR3 size: 15 residues. CDR1 SGDLS and CDR2 YYNGEE come from the germline V gene. V lost 3 bases and J 6 bases, leaving 18 bases between the germline ends. Sequenced input: PBMCs. The clonotype was recovered from a middle-aged man in good health and CMV-seropositive. The V and J genes are TRBV9 and TRBJ1-1; the D is unclear. The CDR3: CASSGGPVRGAEAFF. CDR3 bases: TGTGCCAGCAGCGGAGGCCCGGTCCGTGGCGCTGAAGCTTTCTTT.